The next 6 T cell receptor beta chains were all read from a single sample in a study of blood T cell repertoires in COVID-19. The repertoire was sequenced with immunoSEQ multiplex PCR; TCRdb's copy has only in-frame clones and lacks some. The table shows roughly 230,000 clones, with around 90% occurring only once. The sequencing input was peripheral blood. These receptors came from a human donor in a cohort sampled during active COVID-19.

V is TRBV4-3 and J is TRBJ1-4; D unclear. CDR1 is LGHNA and CDR2 is YSLEER in the germline V gene. Trimming left V 1 base short and J 3 bases short, with 6 bases between. The CDR3 extends over 14 amino acids. CDR3 DNA sequence: TGCGCCAGCAGCCAAGTGGCAGCTAATGAAAAACTGTTTTTT. It codes for CASSQVAANEKLFF.

The CDR3 nucleotides are TGTGCCAGCAGCTTAGAGGCGGGAGGGTTTCAAGAGCAGTTCTTC. As protein: CASSLEAGGFQEQFF. V usage is TRBV11-2 and J usage is TRBJ2-1; TRBD2 aligns across 9 bases. With 0 bases clipped from V and 10 bases from J, the junction kept 7 bases outside the gene matches. The germline gives CDR1 SGHAT, CDR2 FQNNGV. CDR3 size: 15 residues.

This clone has a single count. This chain connects TRBV7-2 to TRBJ1-5; D ambiguous. The CDR3 is 13 residues long. Germline CDR1 SGHTA, CDR2 FQGNSA. V gave up 4 bases and J gave up 7 bases, with 11 bases separating them. The CDR3 DNA is TGTGCCAGCAGCTCAGTTGCGGGGCAGCCCCAGCATTTT. The encoded protein is CASSSVAGQPQHF.

This clone was counted once. The chain uses TRBV7-9 and TRBJ2-1; a possible D gene is TRBD2 (5 bases). V was shortened by 1 base and J by 6 bases, with 16 bases between the two germline ends. Germline loops: CDR1 SEHNR, CDR2 FQNEAQ (reference sequence). The CDR3 extends over 16 amino acids. The CDR3: CASSLGVGKDTNEQFF. The CDR3 bases are TGTGCCAGCAGCTTAGGGGTCGGGAAGGATACCAATGAGCAGTTCTTC.

The chain couples TRBV6-5 to TRBJ1-2; 11 positions agree with TRBD1. CDR3 length: 15 amino acids. After removal of 0 bases from V and 4 bases from J, the junction contained 1 base not matched to a gene. Germline values: CDR1 MNHEY, CDR2 SVGAGI. CDR3 nucleotide sequence: TGTGCCAGCAGTTACTCGGGACAGGGGGTCTATGGCTACACCTTC. Its protein is CASSYSGQGVYGYTF.

The chain combines TRBV6-5 with TRBJ2-7; tentative D call: TRBD2 (5 bases). In germline, CDR1 is MNHEY, CDR2 SVGAGI. V dropped 0 bases and J dropped 7 bases, with 16 bases sitting between them. The CDR3 consists of 15 residues. CDR3 sequence (DNA): TGTGCCAGCAGTTACTCCACAAAGGCACCGGGGGAGCAGTACTTC. Translation gives CASSYSTKAPGEQYF.